The 5 T cell receptor beta chains reported below all come from one sample, sequenced in a study of cytomegalovirus exposure and HLA in healthy donors. The PCR employed 60 Vbeta primers together with 13 Jbeta primers. Profiling relied on immunoSEQ multiplex PCR, and the TCRdb table lists in-frame clones only, not all of them. The sample holds approximately 89,000 clones, about two thirds seen once. Sequenced sample: PBMCs. These receptors were obtained from a woman aged 25 to 39 in good health and CMV-seropositive.

The chain is built from TRBV5-3 and TRBJ2-5; 11 bases are shared with TRBD2. TRBV5-3 qualifies as an ORF whose function is uncertain. V lost 2 bases to trimming and J lost 2 bases; unmatched junction nucleotides: 11. This CDR3 comprises 18 residues. The CDR3 DNA reads TGTGCCAGAAGCTTATATGTCAAACTAGCGGGGGTGCAAGAGACCCAGTACTTC. Its protein product is CARSLYVKLAGVQETQYF.

The V gene is TRBV19, the J gene TRBJ2-3; TRBD1 aligns across 9 bases. J gave up 5 bases and V 5 bases, and 8 bases lay outside the gene matches. This CDR3 region has 15 residues. Germline V gene lookup returns CDR1 LNHDA and CDR2 SQIVND (reference sequence). The chain's CDR3 is CASSFGQGRGDTQYF. The CDR3 nucleotides are TGTGCCAGTAGTTTCGGACAGGGGAGAGGAGATACGCAGTATTTT. Drawing the rest from reference TRBV19 and TRBJ2-3, the complete variable domain is DGGITQSPKYLFRKEGQNVTLSCEQNLNHDAMYWYRQDPGQGLRLIYYSQIVNDFQKGDIAEGYSVSREKKESFPLTVTSAQKNPTAFYLCASSFGQGRGDTQYFGPGTRLTVL.

This clone was counted a few times. This chain uses TRBV2 with TRBJ2-3, with 9 bases identical to TRBD1. V shed 8 bases and J 4 bases; nucleotides not matched to a gene: 10. Germline lookup yields CDR1 SNHLY and CDR2 FYNNEI. This CDR3 has 15 residues. In DNA form, the CDR3 reads TGTGCCAGCCAGGGACAGGGAGGAAAGTCAGATACGCAGTATTTT. Protein sequence: CASQGQGGKSDTQYF. Supplemented by reference TRBV2 and TRBJ2-3, the full variable domain reads EPEVTQTPSHQVTQMGQEVILRCVPISNHLYFYWYRQILGQKVEFLVSFYNNEISEKSEIFDDQFSVERPDGSNFTLKIRSTKLEDSAMYFCASQGQGGKSDTQYFGPGTRLTVL.

In its sample, this clone was seen a few times. The genes are TRBV5-1 and TRBJ2-3, with 10 bases lining up with TRBD1. CDR3 length: 16 amino acids. The junction had 5 bases not matched to a gene; V was cut back by 4 bases and J by 0 bases. The germline CDR1 and CDR2 sequences are SGHRS and YFSETQ. Written as DNA, the CDR3 is TGCGCCAGCAGCACTGGACAGGGGGGCAGCACAGATACGCAGTATTTT. Residues: CASSTGQGGSTDTQYF.

The chain is built from TRBV5-4 and TRBJ2-3; a weak D match, TRBD1 (6 bases). V lost 4 bases, J lost 6 bases, and 15 bases lay in between. CDR1 and CDR2 from the germline V gene are SGHNT and YYREEE (reference sequence). The length of the CDR3 is 14 residues. The CDR3 loop is CASSARGPSDTQYF. As DNA, the CDR3 is TGTGCCAGCAGCGCCAGGGGCCCATCTGATACGCAGTATTTT.